This entry lists 21 T cell receptor beta chains sequenced from one sample in a study of chemoradiotherapy in HPV16-positive cancers. Clones were read by immunoSEQ multiplex PCR, and TCRdb kept only the in-frame ones, dropping some. The repertoire holds around 17,000 clones, with about nine tenths as singletons. This specimen was blood, taken from a patient who underwent chemoradiotherapy. The receptors originated from a human donor with HPV-associated anogenital cancer.

CDR3 sequence (DNA): TGTGCCAGCACCCCGGGTCGTTTGTATGGCTACACCTTC. Translating it yields CASTPGRLYGYTF. This sequence joins TRBV25-1 and TRBJ1-2; D gene uncertain. The CDR3 sequence is 13 residues long. Trimming took 7 bases from V and 5 from J, leaving 14 bases between them. Germline V gene data show CDR1 as MGHDK and CDR2 as SYGVNS.

V gene TRBV6-4 combines with J gene TRBJ2-1; D is tentatively TRBD1 or TRBD2 (6 bases each). Trimming stripped 6 bases from V and 5 bases from J, with 20 bases between. CDR3 length equals 16 residues. CDR1 is MRHNA, CDR2 SNTAGT, per germline. DNA for the CDR3: TGTGCCAGCAGCGCGAGACTGGAGGGGGGCCACAATGAGCAGTTCTTC. Protein sequence: CASSARLEGGHNEQFF.

This chain uses TRBV27 with TRBJ1-4; D unclear. The CDR3 has 14 residues. CDR1 is MNHEY and CDR2 is SMNVEV in the germline V gene (reference sequence). With 3 bases removed from V and 5 bases from J, the gap between germline ends came to 10 bases. CDR3 residues: CASSFRGFNEKLFF. In DNA, the CDR3 is TGTGCCAGCAGTTTCCGAGGATTCAATGAAAAACTGTTTTTT.

The chain combines TRBV10-3 with TRBJ1-1; D remains ambiguous. Germline V lookup: CDR1 ENHRY, CDR2 SYGVKD. V lost 5 bases to trimming and J lost 5 bases, with 12 bases between them. CDR3 length equals 13 residues. This CDR3 is CAISRTVDTEAFF. CDR3 nucleotides: TGTGCCATCAGTCGAACAGTCGATACTGAAGCTTTCTTT.

The V and J genes are TRBV9 and TRBJ1-6; 7 nucleotides match TRBD1. The CDR3 runs 17 residues. The germline V gene encodes CDR1 SGDLS and CDR2 YYNGEE. Trimming cost V 7 bases and J 5 bases; bases outside gene matches: 15. CDR3 nucleotide sequence: TGTGCCAGCCGCCGCGGAGGGGGCAGGGGGGATAATTCACCCCTCCACTTT. This translates into CASRRGGGRGDNSPLHF.

The chain combines TRBV9 with TRBJ2-1, with TRBD2 matching 13 bases. There are 15 residues in the CDR3. Unmatched junction bases numbered 6, after V lost 4 bases and J lost 8 bases. Germline loops: CDR1 SGDLS, CDR2 YYNGEE. The CDR3 nucleotides read TGTGCCAGCAGCCCACTAGCGGGAGGGGAGCATGAGCAGTTCTTC. As protein: CASSPLAGGEHEQFF.

This chain connects TRBV28 to TRBJ2-3; no clear D gene. The CDR3 extends over 12 amino acids. Germline assignment: CDR1 MDHEN and CDR2 SYDVKM. The CDR3 is CGSWASTDTQYF. As DNA, the CDR3 is TGTGGGAGTTGGGCTAGCACAGATACGCAGTATTTT. Looking up the rest from reference TRBV28 and TRBJ2-3 gives the full variable domain: DVKVTQSSRYLVKRTGEKVFLECVQDMDHENMFWYRQDPGLGLRLIYFSYDVKMKEKGDIPEGYSVSREKKERFSLILESASTNQTSMYLCGSWASTDTQYFGPGTRLTVL.

This clone appeared once. The rearrangement joins TRBV5-1 to TRBJ2-7; 7 nucleotides agree with TRBD2. CDR3 length: 14 residues. With 2 bases clipped from V and 3 bases from J, the junction kept 5 bases outside the gene matches. Germline V gene lookup returns CDR1 SGHRS and CDR2 YFSETQ. The CDR3 DNA reads as TGCGCCAGCAGCTTAGCGGGATCCCTCTACGAGCAGTACTTC. Translating gives CASSLAGSLYEQYF. The full variable domain, in which reference TRBV5-1 and TRBJ2-7 provide the parts outside the CDR3, is KAGVTQTPRYLIKTRGQQVTLSCSPISGHRSVSWYQQTPGQGLQFLFEYFSETQRNKGNFPGRFSGRQFSNSRSEMNVSTLELGDSALYLCASSLAGSLYEQYFGPGTRLTVT.

V is TRBV28 and J is TRBJ2-5; D gene unclear. This CDR3 region has 13 residues. Between the trimmed V and J ends, which lost 5 bases and 6 bases, there was a span of 13 bases. CDR1 MDHEN and CDR2 SYDVKM come from the germline V gene. CDR3 nucleotide sequence: TGTGCCAGCAGTACCGTAGGGCTTCAGACCCAGTACTTC. It is translated as CASSTVGLQTQYF. Looking up the rest from reference TRBV28 and TRBJ2-5 gives the full variable domain: DVKVTQSSRYLVKRTGEKVFLECVQDMDHENMFWYRQDPGLGLRLIYFSYDVKMKEKGDIPEGYSVSREKKERFSLILESASTNQTSMYLCASSTVGLQTQYFGPGTRLLVL.

The chain uses TRBV16 and TRBJ1-2, with TRBD1 identical over 9 bases. The V gene end was trimmed by 7 bases and the J gene end by 6 bases; junction bases not matched to a gene: 12. This CDR3 is built from 15 residues. The germline V gene has CDR1 KGHSY and CDR2 FQNENV. The CDR3: CASTKQGAILNGYTF. The CDR3 region has the DNA TGTGCCAGCACTAAACAGGGGGCAATTTTGAATGGCTACACCTTC.

This clone was recorded once. This chain connects TRBV5-1 to TRBJ2-5; 7 bases are shared with TRBD2. V gave up 2 bases and J gave up 2 bases; unmatched junction bases: 6. Germline assignment: CDR1 SGHRS and CDR2 YFSETQ. The CDR3 totals 15 residues. The CDR3 loop is CASSLSSGAQETQYF. CDR3 in DNA: TGCGCCAGCAGCTTATCGAGCGGGGCTCAAGAGACCCAGTACTTC.

This clone was counted between two and nine times. The chain recombines TRBV5-1 with TRBJ1-2; D gene unclear. This CDR3 is built from 16 residues. Germline V lookup: CDR1 SGHRS, CDR2 YFSETQ. The V and J ends lost 0 bases and 0 bases respectively, with 12 bases between them. The CDR3 bases are TGCGCCAGCAGCTTGGGTGTGCGGTTAGCTAACTATGGCTACACCTTC. This encodes CASSLGVRLANYGYTF.

V is TRBV5-6 and J is TRBJ2-7; 7 positions match TRBD1. This CDR3 has 13 residues. Trimming took 0 bases from V and 11 from J; bases not matched to a gene: 8. Germline loops: CDR1 SGHDT, CDR2 YYEEEE. The CDR3 nucleotides are TGTGCCAGCAGCTTGGCCGGGACAGCGTTAGAGTACTTC. Amino acid sequence: CASSLAGTALEYF. The full variable domain, with the rest looked up from reference TRBV5-6 and TRBJ2-7, is DAGVTQSPTHLIKTRGQQVTLRCSPKSGHDTVSWYQQALGQGPQFIFQYYEEEERQRGNFPDRFSGHQFPNYSSELNVNALLLGDSALYLCASSLAGTALEYFGPGTRLTVT.

The CDR3 DNA reads as TGCAGCGTTGAGCAGGGAATGAGGGAGACCCAGTACTTC. Its translation: CSVEQGMRETQYF. V is TRBV29-1 and J is TRBJ2-5; tentative D call: TRBD1 (5 bases). There are 13 residues in the CDR3. V shed 3 bases and J shed 5 bases, with 13 bases lying between them. The germline gives CDR1 SQVTM, CDR2 ANQGSEA.

The chain links TRBV4-1 to TRBJ1-2; D is unresolved. The CDR3 loop spans 14 amino acids. CDR1 and CDR2 from the germline V gene are MGHRA and YSYEKL. With 0 bases removed from V and 5 bases from J, the gap between germline ends came to 10 bases. The CDR3 sequence is CASSQDSGAYGYTF. CDR3 in DNA: TGCGCCAGCAGCCAAGATTCCGGAGCTTATGGCTACACCTTC.

This chain joins TRBV2 and TRBJ1-1, with a weak D call TRBD1 (5 bases). Trimming removed 10 bases at V and 4 bases at J, with 16 bases between. This CDR3 is built from 13 residues. Germline V CDR1 and CDR2: SNHLY, FYNNEI. CDR3 sequence: CAISGGVVTEAFF. The CDR3, as DNA: TGTGCCATCTCGGGGGGTGTTGTCACTGAAGCTTTCTTT.

This rearrangement joins TRBV4-1 to TRBJ1-1, with D uncertain. The CDR3 is 15 amino acids. Germline V gene lookup returns CDR1 MGHRA and CDR2 YSYEKL. Trimming stripped 4 bases from V and 0 bases from J, with 12 bases between. The CDR3 here is CASSLTTTMNTEAFF. In DNA form, the CDR3 reads TGCGCCAGCAGCCTAACCACAACTATGAACACTGAAGCTTTCTTT.

This clone was found once. The rearrangement links TRBV6-1 to TRBJ2-1; TRBD2 matches 13 bases. Germline V gene sequence: CDR1 MNHNS, CDR2 SASEGT. This CDR3 spans 17 amino acids. The V segment lost 4 bases and the J segment 7 bases; nucleotides outside the gene matches: 10. The CDR3 DNA sequence: TGTGCCAGCAGTGGGGGTCCACTAGCGGGAGGGCCGAATGAGCAGTTCTTC. This gives the protein CASSGGPLAGGPNEQFF.

This chain links TRBV4-1 with TRBJ1-2; TRBD1 matches 8 bases. CDR1 and CDR2 from the germline V gene are MGHRA and YSYEKL. V shed 0 bases, J shed 4 bases, and the junction held 4 bases outside the gene matches. This CDR3 is built from 15 residues. The CDR3 reads CASSQDRGPGYGYTF. DNA for the CDR3: TGCGCCAGCAGCCAAGACAGGGGGCCGGGCTATGGCTACACCTTC.

The rearrangement uses TRBV6-1 and TRBJ1-5, with D unresolved. This CDR3 contains 15 residues. Trimming took 10 bases from V and 0 from J, leaving 16 bases between them. Germline V gene data show CDR1 as MNHNS and CDR2 as SASEGT. The CDR3 loop reads CATIWTGGSNQPQHF. CDR3 in DNA: TGTGCCACCATATGGACGGGTGGTAGCAATCAGCCCCAGCATTTT.

The chain joins TRBV25-1 to TRBJ2-3; D is ambiguous. Germline-derived CDR1 and CDR2 are MGHDK and SYGVNS. The CDR3 consists of 16 residues. V lost 3 bases and J lost 1, with 14 bases in between. This CDR3 is CASSDPGAVGTDTQYF. In DNA, the CDR3 is TGTGCCAGCAGTGATCCGGGCGCGGTCGGCACAGATACGCAGTATTTT.